The 30 T cell receptor beta chains given below trace back to one sample, sequenced in a study of shared clonotypes between healthy human individuals. Clones were read by immunoSEQ multiplex PCR, and TCRdb kept only the in-frame ones, dropping some. The sample lists hundreds of thousands of clones; approximately 80% were seen once. Sequencing input: PBMCs. The source of these receptors is a woman aged 40 to 50 in good health. Some clones in this sample may be carry-over from other donors' samples.

The chain is built from TRBV5-1 and TRBJ2-7; 7 nucleotides line up with TRBD2. Germline CDR1 SGHRS, CDR2 YFSETQ. V trimming: 7 bases; J trimming: 0 bases; junction bases outside the gene matches: 4. This CDR3 comprises 13 residues. The CDR3 is CASRAGTSYEQYF. CDR3 DNA sequence: TGCGCCAGCCGAGCGGGAACCTCCTACGAGCAGTACTTC.

Concerning this clone itself: A far larger clone differs by one base, so this is likely a read error. This chain joins TRBV29-1 and TRBJ1-2; TRBD1 agrees at 8 bases. Germline CDR1 SQVTM, CDR2 ANQGSEA. The CDR3 has 14 residues. CDR3 nucleotides: TGCAGCGTCATCGCTAGGACAGGGAACTATGGCTACACCTTT. Translated: CSVIARTGNYGYTF.

This clone was counted once. CDR3: CASTPLGYNEQFF. CDR3 DNA: TGCGCCAGCACCCCCCTGGGCTACAATGAGCAGTTCTTC. This chain connects TRBV10-2 to TRBJ2-1, with D unclear. V gave up 7 bases and J gave up 3 bases, with 10 bases separating them. The CDR3 is 13 residues long. CDR1 and CDR2 from the germline V gene are WSHSY and SAAADI.

The V call is TRBV4-1, the J call TRBJ2-1; D is perhaps TRBD1 (6 bases). With 0 bases removed from V and 4 bases from J, the gap between germline ends came to 7 bases. The CDR3 sequence is 14 residues long. Germline assignment: CDR1 MGHRA and CDR2 YSYEKL. The CDR3 sequence is CASSQEGQYNEQFF. CDR3 in DNA: TGCGCCAGCAGCCAAGAAGGACAGTACAATGAGCAGTTCTTC.

The chain combines TRBV5-1 with TRBJ2-5; D may be TRBD2 (6 bases). V was cut by 4 bases and J by 1 base, with 11 bases left in between. The CDR3 covers 14 residues. Germline loops: CDR1 SGHRS, CDR2 YFSETQ. CDR3 nucleotides: TGCGCCAGCAGCCGCGGGACCCCCCAAGAGACCCAGTACTTC. Translating gives CASSRGTPQETQYF.

The chain has TRBV5-4 and TRBJ2-5; D is possibly TRBD1 (6 bases). Germline CDR1 reads SGHNT; CDR2 reads YYREEE (reference sequence). The CDR3 sequence is 14 residues long. Trimming removed 4 bases from V and 2 bases from J, with 12 bases in between. CDR3 coding DNA: TGTGCCAGCAGCCTAGGGACATCTCAAGAGACCCAGTACTTC. The encoded protein is CASSLGTSQETQYF.

The chain joins TRBV30 to TRBJ2-5; D not certain. CDR1 and CDR2 (germline): GTSNPN, SVGIG (reference sequence). There are 13 residues in the CDR3. V was trimmed by 1 base and J by 2 bases, leaving 8 bases between them. CDR3 bases: TGTGCCTGGAGTGGGGCAGAACAAGAGACCCAGTACTTC. As protein: CAWSGAEQETQYF.

Points on this clone: It differs at one base from a far larger clone, so likely a read error. Other DNA sequences from this sample encode an identical CDR3 as well. CDR3 coding DNA: TGTGCCACCAGCAGCCGAGGGGCTAGCACAGATACGCAATATTTT. This translates into CATSSRGASTDTQYF. The chain recombines TRBV15 with TRBJ2-3; D could derive from TRBD1 or TRBD2 (5 bases each). This CDR3 spans 15 amino acids. Germline V gene lookup returns CDR1 LNHNV and CDR2 YYDKDF (reference sequence).

Points on this clone: Just one base apart from a much larger clone, this may be a read error. The same CDR3 is also encoded by other DNA sequences in this sample. V and J are TRBV6-6 and TRBJ1-2; D ambiguous. In germline, CDR1 is MNHNY, CDR2 SVGAGI (reference sequence). CDR3 size: 12 residues. V lost 2 bases to trimming and J lost 8 bases, with 9 bases between them. The CDR3 loop reads CASSYPDRGYTF. The CDR3 DNA reads as TGTGCCAGCAGTTACCCGGACCGAGGCTACACCTTC.

This chain links TRBV7-2 with TRBJ1-3, with D perhaps matching TRBD1 (5 bases). V was shortened by 4 bases and J by 0 bases, with 19 bases between the two germline ends. Germline CDR1 and CDR2: SGHTA and FQGNSA. CDR3 length: 18 amino acids. The CDR3 is CASSSSGAARYSGNTIYF. In DNA form, the CDR3 reads TGTGCCAGCAGCTCAAGTGGGGCAGCACGTTACTCTGGAAACACCATATATTTT.

The DNA for the CDR3 is TGTGCAAGTCGCTTAGTTTCGTGGGGCTCGCACGCGGTCATAGATACGCAGTATTTT. Its protein is CASRLVSWGSHAVIDTQYF. The chain carries TRBV12-2 and TRBJ2-3; the DNA was not compared with TRBD1, the D call given in the table. TRBV12-2 has pseudogene status. CDR3 length: 19 residues.

Only one count was recorded for this clone. Given a far larger clone just one base away, this is likely a sequencing read error. Other DNA sequences from this sample encode an identical CDR3 as well. The chain has TRBV7-2 and TRBJ1-2; D gene ambiguous. Germline CDR1 SGHTA, CDR2 FQGNSA. This CDR3 is built from 12 residues. The CDR3 DNA reads as TGCGCCAGCAGCAAGAACAGCTATGGCTACACCTTC. Translated: CASSKNSYGYTF. Full variable domain (outside the CDR3, taken from reference TRBV7-2 and TRBJ1-2): GAGVSQSPSNKVTEKGKDVELRCDPISGHTALYWYRQSLGQGLEFLIYFQGNSAPDKSGLPSDRFSAERTGGSVSTLTIQRTQQEDSAVYLCASSKNSYGYTFGSGTRLTVV.

This chain uses TRBV11-2 with TRBJ2-7; 11 nucleotides match TRBD2. Germline values: CDR1 SGHAT, CDR2 FQNNGV. There are 15 residues in the CDR3. Losses at the gene ends were 5 bases for V and 1 base for J; bases not matched to a gene: 4. CDR3 nucleotides: TGTGCCAGCAGCCTACTAGCGGGGGCTTCCTACGAGCAGTACTTC. Protein sequence: CASSLLAGASYEQYF. Looking up the rest from reference TRBV11-2 and TRBJ2-7 gives the full variable domain: EAGVAQSPRYKIIEKRQSVAFWCNPISGHATLYWYQQILGQGPKLLIQFQNNGVVDDSQLPKDRFSAERLKGVDSTLKIQPAKLEDSAVYLCASSLLAGASYEQYFGPGTRLTVT.

The chain uses TRBV6-1 and TRBJ2-2, with TRBD2 as a possible D gene (6 bases). The CDR3 has 16 residues. Germline V gives CDR1 MNHNS, CDR2 SASEGT. V was trimmed by 0 bases and J by 5 bases, leaving 13 bases between them. The CDR3 protein is CASSEAGGIGTGELFF. CDR3 DNA sequence: TGTGCCAGCAGTGAAGCAGGCGGGATCGGGACCGGGGAGCTGTTTTTT.

V usage is TRBV6-1 and J usage is TRBJ1-1; no clear D. V dropped 5 bases and J dropped 1 base, with 8 bases sitting between them. The CDR3 runs 13 residues. The V gene's germline CDR1 is MNHNS and CDR2 SASEGT. The CDR3 is CASSSLSNTEAFF. CDR3 DNA: TGTGCCAGCAGTTCCCTGTCGAACACTGAAGCTTTCTTT.

The rearrangement links TRBV29-1 to TRBJ1-2; 7 nucleotides match TRBD1. Germline V gene lookup returns CDR1 SQVTM and CDR2 ANQGSEA. This CDR3 has 14 amino acids. The junction had 15 bases not matched to a gene; V was cut back by 8 bases and J by 6 bases. The CDR3 nucleotides are TGCAGCACCTACAGGGGCTTAGGGAGTAATGGCTACACCTTC. It codes for CSTYRGLGSNGYTF.

In its sample, this clone was seen many times. The same CDR3 is also encoded by other DNA sequences in this sample. The V gene is TRBV7-6, the J gene TRBJ2-1; the D gene is possibly TRBD1 (6 bases). Trimming shortened V by 1 base and J by 6 bases, and 10 bases separated the two germline ends. This CDR3 has 14 residues. In germline, CDR1 is SGHVS, CDR2 FNYEAQ. The CDR3 here is CASSLEDSTNEQFF. As DNA, the CDR3 is TGTGCCAGCAGCTTAGAGGACAGCACCAATGAGCAGTTCTTC.

The rearrangement uses TRBV28 and TRBJ2-7, with TRBD1 as a possible D gene (6 bases). V was pared by 2 bases and J by 0 bases, with 11 bases between. Germline V gene sequence: CDR1 MDHEN, CDR2 SYDVKM. This CDR3 spans 15 amino acids. CDR3 in amino acids: CASSLRGTLSYEQYF. CDR3 nucleotides: TGTGCCAGCAGTTTAAGGGGGACCCTCTCCTACGAGCAGTACTTC.

The V gene is TRBV5-1, the J gene TRBJ1-2; 9 nucleotides align to TRBD1. V was pared by 0 bases and J by 2 bases, with 8 bases of the junction left unmatched. Germline V gives CDR1 SGHRS, CDR2 YFSETQ. The CDR3 has 17 amino acids. DNA of the CDR3: TGCGCCAGCAGCTTGGCCCCGGGGACAGGGATCAACTATGGCTACACCTTC. This sequence encodes CASSLAPGTGINYGYTF.

V usage is TRBV23-1 and J usage is TRBJ2-7; 11 bases align to TRBD1. TRBV23-1 is placed among ORFs of uncertain function. This CDR3 contains 17 residues. J was trimmed by 1 base and V by 3 bases; bases with no gene match: 8. Here the CDR3 DNA reads TGCGCCAGCAGTCACCGTACCGGGACAGGGGGGTCCTACGAGCAGTACTTC. Its protein is CASSHRTGTGGSYEQYF.

V is TRBV23-1 and J is TRBJ2-1; 13 bases line up with TRBD2. TRBV23-1 has ORF status, its function being uncertain. This CDR3 has 17 residues. V gave up 0 bases and J gave up 6 bases; unmatched junction bases: 5. The CDR3 spells CASSQSGLAGAGNEQFF. The CDR3 nucleotides read TGCGCCAGCAGTCAATCCGGACTAGCGGGAGCAGGCAATGAGCAGTTCTTC.

The chain uses TRBV7-2 and TRBJ1-4; D is unclear. The CDR3 spans 15 residues. Germline loops: CDR1 SGHTA, CDR2 FQGNSA. V was pared by 5 bases and J by 3 bases, with 13 bases between. In DNA, the CDR3 is TGTGCCAGCAGCCTTCAGCGTCAGGCTAATGAAAAACTGTTTTTT. It specifies CASSLQRQANEKLFF.

Only one count was recorded for this clone. This sequence joins TRBV28 and TRBJ2-5; D may be TRBD1 or TRBD2 (5 bases each). The J call could be wrong; TRBJ2-7 is a better fit for the DNA end. Germline V lookup: CDR1 MDHEN, CDR2 SYDVKM. The CDR3 runs 19 residues. CDR3 in DNA: TGTGCCAGCAGTTTATCGGGCCAGGAAATCTCGGGGACCTCCTACGAGCAGTACTTC. Translating it yields CASSLSGQEISGTSYEQYF.

Only one count was recorded for this clone. Mismatch with germline at one junction end may stem from a read error. At the DNA level, this CDR3 is encoded by other sequences in the same sample as well. The chain is built from TRBV7-9 and TRBJ1-5; 7 bases are shared with TRBD1. The CDR3 contains 14 residues. CDR1 is SEHNR, CDR2 FQNEAQ, per germline (reference sequence). The DNA of the CDR3 is TGTGCCAGCAGCTGGTCAGGGGGGAATCAGCCTCAGCATTTT. Protein: CASSWSGGNQPQHF.

V usage is TRBV5-1 and J usage is TRBJ2-1; D gene uncertain. Germline-derived CDR1 and CDR2 are SGHRS and YFSETQ. This CDR3 contains 14 residues. With 2 bases removed from V and 0 bases from J, the gap between germline ends came to 6 bases. The CDR3 sequence: CASSFRSSYNEQFF. The CDR3 region has the DNA TGCGCCAGCAGCTTCCGAAGCTCCTACAATGAGCAGTTCTTC.

The chain is built from TRBV28 and TRBJ2-1; 7 bases line up with TRBD2. Losses at the gene ends were 9 bases for V and 9 bases for J; bases not matched to a gene: 5. Germline assignment: CDR1 MDHEN and CDR2 SYDVKM. This CDR3 has 11 amino acids. The CDR3 sequence: CARETSTEQFF. Here the CDR3 DNA reads TGTGCCAGGGAGACTAGCACTGAGCAGTTCTTC.

The J gene is TRBJ2-6, the V gene TRBV30; perhaps TRBD1 as D (5 bases). V dropped 0 bases and J dropped 0 bases, with 6 bases sitting between them. The CDR3 has 15 amino acids. Germline lookup yields CDR1 GTSNPN and CDR2 SVGIG (reference sequence). The CDR3 sequence: CAWSVTVSGANVLTF. The CDR3 DNA sequence: TGTGCCTGGAGTGTGACAGTCTCTGGGGCCAACGTCCTGACTTTC. Full variable domain (remainder filled in from reference TRBV30 and TRBJ2-6): SQTIHQWPATLVQPVGSPLSLECTVEGTSNPNLYWYRQAAGRGLQLLFYSVGIGQISSEVPQNLSASRPQDRQFILSSKKLLLSDSGFYLCAWSVTVSGANVLTFGAGSRLTVL.

The chain employs TRBV11-2 and TRBJ2-7, with D maybe TRBD1 (5 bases). CDR3 length: 15 residues. CDR1 and CDR2 (germline): SGHAT, FQNNGV. V was trimmed by 1 base and J by 4 bases, leaving 14 bases between them. This CDR3 is CASSLVGAGQYEQYF. Written as DNA, the CDR3 is TGTGCCAGCAGCTTAGTCGGCGCCGGACAATACGAGCAGTACTTC.

The CDR3 loop reads CASKSGALTGELFF. The CDR3 DNA follows: TGTGCCAGCAAGTCGGGAGCCCTAACCGGGGAGCTGTTTTTT. This sequence joins TRBV2 and TRBJ2-2; perhaps TRBD2 as D (6 bases). Trimming removed 7 bases from V and 5 bases from J, with 14 bases in between. This CDR3 region has 14 residues. The V gene's germline CDR1 is SNHLY and CDR2 FYNNEI.

Remarks on this clone: Distinct nucleotide sequences in the sample also encode this CDR3. The V and J genes are TRBV5-4 and TRBJ2-3; TRBD2 is a possible D gene (6 bases). Between the trimmed V and J ends, which lost 2 bases and 2 bases, there was a span of 9 bases. Germline assignment: CDR1 SGHNT and CDR2 YYREEE (reference sequence). The CDR3 extends over 14 amino acids. The CDR3: CASSFAGPTDTQYF. The CDR3 region has the DNA TGTGCCAGCAGCTTCGCGGGGCCCACAGATACGCAGTATTTT.